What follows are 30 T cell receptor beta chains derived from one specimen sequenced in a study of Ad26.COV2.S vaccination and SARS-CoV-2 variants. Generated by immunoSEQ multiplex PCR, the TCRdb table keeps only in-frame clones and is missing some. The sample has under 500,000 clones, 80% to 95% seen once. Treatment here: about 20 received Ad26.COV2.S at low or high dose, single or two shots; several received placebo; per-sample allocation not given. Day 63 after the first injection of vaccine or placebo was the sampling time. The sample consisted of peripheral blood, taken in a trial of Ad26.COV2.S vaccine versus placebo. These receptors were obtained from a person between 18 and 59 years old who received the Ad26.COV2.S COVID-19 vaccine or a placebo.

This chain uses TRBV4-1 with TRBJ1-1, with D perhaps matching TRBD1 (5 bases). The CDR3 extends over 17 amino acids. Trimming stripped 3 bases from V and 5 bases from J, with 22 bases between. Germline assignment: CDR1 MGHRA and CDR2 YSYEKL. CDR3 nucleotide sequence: TGCGCCAGCAGCCACCCTCCGGGACCCTTGCAGAGGACTGAAGCTTTCTTT. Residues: CASSHPPGPLQRTEAFF.

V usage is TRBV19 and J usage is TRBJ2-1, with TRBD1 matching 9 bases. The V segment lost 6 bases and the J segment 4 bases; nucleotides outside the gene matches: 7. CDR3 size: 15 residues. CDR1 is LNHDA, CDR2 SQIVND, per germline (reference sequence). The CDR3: CASSTDRGTYNEQFF. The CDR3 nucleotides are TGTGCCAGTAGCACCGACAGGGGGACTTACAATGAGCAGTTCTTC.

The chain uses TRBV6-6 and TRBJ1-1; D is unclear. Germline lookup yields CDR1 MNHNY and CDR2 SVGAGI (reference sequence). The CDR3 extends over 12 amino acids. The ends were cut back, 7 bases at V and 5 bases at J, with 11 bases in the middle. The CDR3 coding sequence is TGTGCCAGCATTAAGGTCCTAACTGAAGCTTTCTTT. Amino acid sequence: CASIKVLTEAFF.

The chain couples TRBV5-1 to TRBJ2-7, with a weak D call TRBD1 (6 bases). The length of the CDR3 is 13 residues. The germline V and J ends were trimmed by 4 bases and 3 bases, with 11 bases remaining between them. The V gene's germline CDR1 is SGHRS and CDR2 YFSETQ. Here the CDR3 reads CASSNEDSYEQYF. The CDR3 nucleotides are TGCGCCAGCAGCAACGAGGACAGCTACGAGCAGTACTTC.

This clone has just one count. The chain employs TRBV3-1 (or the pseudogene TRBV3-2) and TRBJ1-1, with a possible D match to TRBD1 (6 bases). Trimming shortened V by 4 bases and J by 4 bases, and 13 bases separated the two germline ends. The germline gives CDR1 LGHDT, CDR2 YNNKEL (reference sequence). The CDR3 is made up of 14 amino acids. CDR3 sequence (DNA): TGTGCCAGCAGCCTCGGGGGCGGGAGCACTGAAGCTTTCTTT. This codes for CASSLGGGSTEAFF.

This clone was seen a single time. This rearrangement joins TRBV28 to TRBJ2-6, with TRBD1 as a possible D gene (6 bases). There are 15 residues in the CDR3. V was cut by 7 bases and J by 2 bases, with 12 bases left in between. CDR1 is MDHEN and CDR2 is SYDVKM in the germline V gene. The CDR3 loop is CASKAGVTGANVLTF. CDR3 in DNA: TGTGCCAGCAAGGCAGGGGTCACTGGGGCCAACGTCCTGACTTTC.

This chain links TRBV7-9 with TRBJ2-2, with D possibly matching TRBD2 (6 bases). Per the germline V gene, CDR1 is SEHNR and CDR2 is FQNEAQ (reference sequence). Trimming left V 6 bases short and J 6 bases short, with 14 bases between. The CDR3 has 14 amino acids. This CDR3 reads CASSGTYSPGELFF. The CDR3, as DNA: TGTGCCAGCAGTGGGACTTATTCTCCCGGGGAGCTGTTTTTT. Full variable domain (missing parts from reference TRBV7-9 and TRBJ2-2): DTGVSQNPRHKITKRGQNVTFRCDPISEHNRLYWYRQTLGQGPEFLTYFQNEAQLEKSRLLSDRFSAERPKGSFSTLEIQRTEQGDSAMYLCASSGTYSPGELFFGEGSRLTVL.

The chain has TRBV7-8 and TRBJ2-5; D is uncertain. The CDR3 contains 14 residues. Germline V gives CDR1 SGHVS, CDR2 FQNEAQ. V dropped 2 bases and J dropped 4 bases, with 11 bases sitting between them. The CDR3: CASSLWSERETQYF. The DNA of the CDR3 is TGTGCCAGCAGCTTATGGAGTGAAAGAGAGACCCAGTACTTC. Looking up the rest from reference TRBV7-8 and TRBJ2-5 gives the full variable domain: GAGVSQSPRYKVAKRGQDVALRCDPISGHVSLFWYQQALGQGPEFLTYFQNEAQLDKSGLPSDRFFAERPEGSVSTLKIQRTQQEDSAVYLCASSLWSERETQYFGPGTRLLVL.

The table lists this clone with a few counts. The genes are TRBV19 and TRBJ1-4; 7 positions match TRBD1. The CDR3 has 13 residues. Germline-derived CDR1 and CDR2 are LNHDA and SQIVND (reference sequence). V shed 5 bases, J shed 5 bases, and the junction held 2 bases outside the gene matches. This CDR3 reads CASSGQENEKLFF. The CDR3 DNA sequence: TGTGCCAGTAGTGGACAGGAGAATGAAAAACTGTTTTTT.

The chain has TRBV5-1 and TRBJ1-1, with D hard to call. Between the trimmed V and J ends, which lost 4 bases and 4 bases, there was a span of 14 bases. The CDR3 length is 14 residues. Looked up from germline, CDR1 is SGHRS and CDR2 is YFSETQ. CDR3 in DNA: TGCGCCAGCAGCGGACTCACGGGGAGCACTGAAGCTTTCTTT. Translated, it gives CASSGLTGSTEAFF.

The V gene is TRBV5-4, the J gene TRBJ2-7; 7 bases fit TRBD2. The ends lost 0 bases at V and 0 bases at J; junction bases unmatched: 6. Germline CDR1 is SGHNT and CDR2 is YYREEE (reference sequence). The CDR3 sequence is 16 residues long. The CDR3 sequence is CASSLGLADYSYEQYF. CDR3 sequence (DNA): TGTGCCAGCAGCTTGGGTCTAGCGGACTACTCCTACGAGCAGTACTTC. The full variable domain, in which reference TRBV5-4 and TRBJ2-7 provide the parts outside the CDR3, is ETGVTQSPTHLIKTRGQQVTLRCSSQSGHNTVSWYQQALGQGPQFIFQYYREEENGRGNFPPRFSGLQFPNYSSELNVNALELDDSALYLCASSLGLADYSYEQYFGPGTRLTVT.

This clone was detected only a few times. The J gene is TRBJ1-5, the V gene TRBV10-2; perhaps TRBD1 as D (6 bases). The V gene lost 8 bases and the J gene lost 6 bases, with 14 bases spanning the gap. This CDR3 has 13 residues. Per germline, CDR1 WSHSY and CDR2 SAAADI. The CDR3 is CASLGGAGQPQHF. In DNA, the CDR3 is TGCGCCAGCTTGGGGGGCGCGGGTCAGCCCCAGCATTTT.

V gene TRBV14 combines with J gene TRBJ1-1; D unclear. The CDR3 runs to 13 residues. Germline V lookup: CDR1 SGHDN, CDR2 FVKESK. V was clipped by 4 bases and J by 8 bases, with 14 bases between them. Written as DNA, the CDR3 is TGTGCCAGCAGCCCTAGCCGATCATGGGAAGCTTTCTTT. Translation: CASSPSRSWEAFF. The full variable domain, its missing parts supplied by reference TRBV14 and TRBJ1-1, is EAGVTQFPSHSVIEKGQTVTLRCDPISGHDNLYWYRRVMGKEIKFLLHFVKESKQDESGMPNNRFLAERTGGTYSTLKVQPAELEDSGVYFCASSPSRSWEAFFGQGTRLTVV.

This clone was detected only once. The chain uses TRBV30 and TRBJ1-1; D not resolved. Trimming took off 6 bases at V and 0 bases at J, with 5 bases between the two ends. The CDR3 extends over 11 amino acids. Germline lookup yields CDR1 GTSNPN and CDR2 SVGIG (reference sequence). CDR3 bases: TGTGCCTGTAGTATGAACACTGAAGCTTTCTTT. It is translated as CACSMNTEAFF.

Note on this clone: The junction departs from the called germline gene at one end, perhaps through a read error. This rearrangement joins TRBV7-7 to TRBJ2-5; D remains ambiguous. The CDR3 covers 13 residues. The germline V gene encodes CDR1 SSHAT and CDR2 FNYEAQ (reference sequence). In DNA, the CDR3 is TGTGCTAGCAGCTTAGATCTAAGAGAGACCCAGTACTTC. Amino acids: CASSLDLRETQYF.

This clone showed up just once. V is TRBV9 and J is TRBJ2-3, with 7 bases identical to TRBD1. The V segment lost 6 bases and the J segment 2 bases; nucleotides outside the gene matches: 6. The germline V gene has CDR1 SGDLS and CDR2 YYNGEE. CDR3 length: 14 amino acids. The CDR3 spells CASTGTALTDTQYF. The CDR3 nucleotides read TGTGCCAGCACCGGGACAGCCCTCACAGATACGCAGTATTTT.

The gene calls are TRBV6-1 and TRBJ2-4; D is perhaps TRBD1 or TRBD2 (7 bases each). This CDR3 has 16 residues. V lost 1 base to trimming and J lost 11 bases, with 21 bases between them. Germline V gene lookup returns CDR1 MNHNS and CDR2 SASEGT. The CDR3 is CASSEVGGATGTFQYF. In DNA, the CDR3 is TGTGCCAGCAGTGAAGTGGGAGGGGCGACAGGGACCTTTCAGTACTTC.

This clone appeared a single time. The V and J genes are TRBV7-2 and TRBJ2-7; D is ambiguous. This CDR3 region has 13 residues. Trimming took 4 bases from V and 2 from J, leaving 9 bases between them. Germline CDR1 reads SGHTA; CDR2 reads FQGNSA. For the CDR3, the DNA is TGTGCCAGCAGCTCCGACTGGACCTACGAGCAGTACTTC. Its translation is CASSSDWTYEQYF.

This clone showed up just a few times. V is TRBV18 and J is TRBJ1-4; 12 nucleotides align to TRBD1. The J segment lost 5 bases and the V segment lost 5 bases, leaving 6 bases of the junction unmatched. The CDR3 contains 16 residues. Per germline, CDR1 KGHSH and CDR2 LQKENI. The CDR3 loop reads CASSSGQGARNEKLFF. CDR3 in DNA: TGTGCCAGCTCATCGGGACAGGGGGCGCGGAATGAAAAACTGTTTTTT.

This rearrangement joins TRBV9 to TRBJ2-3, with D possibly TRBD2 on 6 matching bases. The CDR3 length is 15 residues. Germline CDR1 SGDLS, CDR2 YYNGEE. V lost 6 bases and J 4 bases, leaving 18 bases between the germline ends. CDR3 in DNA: TGTGCCAGCACGGAGTTCGGCGGGGCGGCAGATACGCAGTATTTT. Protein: CASTEFGGAADTQYF.

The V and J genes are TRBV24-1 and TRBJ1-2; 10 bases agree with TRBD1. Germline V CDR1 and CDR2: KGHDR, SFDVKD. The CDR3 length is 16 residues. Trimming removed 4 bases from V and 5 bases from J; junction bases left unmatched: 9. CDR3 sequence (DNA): TGTGCCACCAGTGACCCTTCGACAGGGGGCCATTATGGCTACACCTTC. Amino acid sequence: CATSDPSTGGHYGYTF.

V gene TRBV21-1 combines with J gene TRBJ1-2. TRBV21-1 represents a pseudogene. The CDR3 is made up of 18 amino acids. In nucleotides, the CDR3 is TGTGCCAGCAGCAAAGTGGGGGGTGCGGGGAAAAGTTTGGATGGCTACACCTTC. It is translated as CASSKVGGAGKSLDGYTF.

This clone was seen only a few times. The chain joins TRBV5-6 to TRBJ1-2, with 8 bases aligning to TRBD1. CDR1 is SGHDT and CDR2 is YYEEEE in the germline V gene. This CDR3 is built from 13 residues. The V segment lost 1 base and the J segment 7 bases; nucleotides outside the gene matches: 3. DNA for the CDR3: TGTGCCAGCAGCTTGATAACAGGGGGTGGCTACACCTTC. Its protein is CASSLITGGGYTF.

CDR3 protein: CASSLDSSSYEQYF. CDR3 bases: TGTGCCAGCAGCTTGGACAGTAGCTCCTACGAGCAGTACTTC. The chain recombines TRBV5-4 with TRBJ2-7; D not certain. Germline V gene sequence: CDR1 SGHNT, CDR2 YYREEE (reference sequence). This CDR3 spans 14 amino acids. V was clipped by 0 bases and J by 0 bases, with 7 bases between them. Variable domain in full (rest from reference TRBV5-4 and TRBJ2-7): ETGVTQSPTHLIKTRGQQVTLRCSSQSGHNTVSWYQQALGQGPQFIFQYYREEENGRGNFPPRFSGLQFPNYSSELNVNALELDDSALYLCASSLDSSSYEQYFGPGTRLTVT.

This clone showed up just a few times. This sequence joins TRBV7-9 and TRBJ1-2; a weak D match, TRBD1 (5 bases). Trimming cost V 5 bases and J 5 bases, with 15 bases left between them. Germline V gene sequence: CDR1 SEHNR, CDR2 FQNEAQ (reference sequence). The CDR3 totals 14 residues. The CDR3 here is CASSPDTANYGYTF. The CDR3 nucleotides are TGTGCCAGCAGCCCGGACACAGCAAATTATGGCTACACCTTC.

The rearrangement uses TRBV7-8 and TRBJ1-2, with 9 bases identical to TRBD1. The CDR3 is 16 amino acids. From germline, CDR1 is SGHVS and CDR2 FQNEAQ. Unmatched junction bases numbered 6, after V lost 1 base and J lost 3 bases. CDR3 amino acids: CASSLEWDRDYYGYTF. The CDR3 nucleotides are TGTGCCAGCAGCTTAGAGTGGGACAGGGATTACTATGGCTACACCTTC.

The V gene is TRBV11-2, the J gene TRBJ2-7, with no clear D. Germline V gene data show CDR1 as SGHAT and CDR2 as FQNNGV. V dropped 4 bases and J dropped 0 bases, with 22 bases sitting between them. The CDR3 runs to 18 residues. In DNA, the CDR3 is TGTGCCAGCAGCTCACTCGGGCAGAGAGTCCCTAGCTCCTACGAGCAGTACTTC. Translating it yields CASSSLGQRVPSSYEQYF.

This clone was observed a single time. In DNA, the CDR3 is TGTGCCAGCAGCCAAGAGAGGGCGCGGGGTACTTTCTTC. This codes for CASSQERARGTFF. This chain uses TRBV3-1 (or the pseudogene TRBV3-2) with TRBJ2-1; tentative D call: TRBD2 (6 bases). From germline, CDR1 is LGHDT and CDR2 YNNKEL (reference sequence). The CDR3 loop spans 13 amino acids. V lost 0 bases, J lost 16 bases, and 16 bases lay in between.

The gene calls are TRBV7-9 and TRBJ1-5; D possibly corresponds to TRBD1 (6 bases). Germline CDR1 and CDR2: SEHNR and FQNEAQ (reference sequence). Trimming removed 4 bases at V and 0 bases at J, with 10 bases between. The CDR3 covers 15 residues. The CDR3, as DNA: TGTGCCAGCAGCTCGGGACAAAATAGCAATCAGCCCCAGCATTTT. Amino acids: CASSSGQNSNQPQHF.

The CDR3 protein is CASSFLTGSRTSYNSPLHF. CDR3 DNA: TGTGCCAGCAGCTTCCTTACAGGCAGTAGGACCTCCTATAATTCACCCCTCCACTTT. This sequence joins TRBV11-2 and TRBJ1-6; D might be TRBD1 (5 bases). This CDR3 has 19 amino acids. Trimming pared 3 bases from V and 0 bases from J, leaving 18 bases between. Germline V gene lookup returns CDR1 SGHAT and CDR2 FQNNGV. The full variable domain, rest sourced from reference TRBV11-2 and TRBJ1-6, is EAGVAQSPRYKIIEKRQSVAFWCNPISGHATLYWYQQILGQGPKLLIQFQNNGVVDDSQLPKDRFSAERLKGVDSTLKIQPAKLEDSAVYLCASSFLTGSRTSYNSPLHFGNGTRLTVT.